The clone carrying this T cell receptor (beta chain) was found many times. The entry originates in a study of identical twins. Healthy Caucasians supplied all donations. The CDR3 totals 13 residues. Germline CDR1 reads MGHRA; CDR2 reads YSYEKL. Trimming removed 0 bases from V and 7 bases from J, with 9 bases in between. TCRdb used MiXCR to reprocess the 5' RACE reads, holding one entry per CDR3 protein. The sample holds approximately 890,000 distinct CDR3 sequences, around 12% seen once. The data also belong to a second study, concerning yellow fever vaccine responses in identical twins.

Sequenced: PBMCs. This receptor was obtained from a woman younger than 35 in good health. The rearrangement uses TRBV4-1 and TRBJ1-1, with D unresolved. The CDR3 loop is CASSQDVAFEAFF. The CDR3 coding sequence is TGCGCCAGCAGCCAAGATGTGGCATTTGAAGCTTTCTTT.